This T cell receptor (beta chain) came from a study of blood T cell repertoires in COVID-19. Study in general: Sites across the United States, Italy and Spain contributed samples from acute and convalescent COVID-19. The cDNA or gDNA used as material had been derived from T cells, B-cell-depleted T cells, or PBMCs.

Sequencing was performed with immunoSEQ multiplex PCR; in TCRdb, only in-frame clones are kept and a portion is missing. Among approximately 170,000 clones listed, around 80% were seen once. The V end was cut by 6 bases, the J end by 4 bases, with 15 bases between. CDR3 size: 14 residues. Germline-derived CDR1 and CDR2 are MNHEY and SMNVEV (reference sequence). The TCR comes from a woman aged 70-85 years who had recovered from COVID-19. The chain uses TRBV27 and TRBJ1-2; TRBD1 is a possible D gene (5 bases). Sequenced: peripheral blood. CDR3 nucleotide sequence: TGTGCCAGCAGCCTCAATGGGGCCGTCTATGGCTACACCTTC. It specifies CASSLNGAVYGYTF.